This TCR beta chain emerged from a study of cytomegalovirus exposure and HLA in healthy donors. A remark on this clone: Its antigen remains unknown.

Researchers ran the PCR with 60 Vbeta and 13 Jbeta primers. The assay was immunoSEQ multiplex PCR, and TCRdb's table has in-frame clones only and misses some. Here the sample spans over 120,000 clones, approximately 70% being singletons. Regarding the study as a whole: Several of the most significant clusters appeared, in a later analysis, to be linked to common viral pathogens. The study had only CMV serostatus as immune exposure information.

Input material: PBMCs. The TCR originated in a woman in her sixties or seventies in good health and CMV-seropositive.

CDR3 sequence: CASRLEVMNTEAFF. The DNA for the CDR3 is TGTGCCAGCCGATTGGAGGTTATGAACACTGAAGCTTTCTTT. V is TRBV28 and J is TRBJ1-1; D gene unclear. Germline assignment: CDR1 MDHEN and CDR2 SYDVKM. V was cut by 8 bases and J by 0 bases, with 13 bases left in between. CDR3 length: 14 amino acids.